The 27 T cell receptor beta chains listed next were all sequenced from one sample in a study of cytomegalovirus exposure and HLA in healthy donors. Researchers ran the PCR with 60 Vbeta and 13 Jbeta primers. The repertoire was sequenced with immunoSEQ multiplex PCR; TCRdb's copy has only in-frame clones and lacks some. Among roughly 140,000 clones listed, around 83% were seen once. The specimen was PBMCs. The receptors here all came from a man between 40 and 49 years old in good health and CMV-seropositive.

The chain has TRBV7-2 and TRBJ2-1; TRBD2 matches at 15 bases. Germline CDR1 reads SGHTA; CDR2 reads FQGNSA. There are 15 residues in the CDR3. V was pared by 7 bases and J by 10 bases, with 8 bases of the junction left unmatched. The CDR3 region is CASKKTGTSGGEQFF. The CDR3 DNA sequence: TGTGCCAGCAAAAAAACCGGGACTAGCGGGGGGGAGCAGTTCTTC.

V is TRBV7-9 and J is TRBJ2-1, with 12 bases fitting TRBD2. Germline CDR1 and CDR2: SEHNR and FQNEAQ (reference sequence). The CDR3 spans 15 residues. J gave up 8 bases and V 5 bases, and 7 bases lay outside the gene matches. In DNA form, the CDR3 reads TGTGCCAGCAGCCCCGCTAGCGGGAGGGGGGATGAGCAGTTCTTC. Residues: CASSPASGRGDEQFF. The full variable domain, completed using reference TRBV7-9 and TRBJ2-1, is DTGVSQNPRHKITKRGQNVTFRCDPISEHNRLYWYRQTLGQGPEFLTYFQNEAQLEKSRLLSDRFSAERPKGSFSTLEIQRTEQGDSAMYLCASSPASGRGDEQFFGPGTRLTVL.

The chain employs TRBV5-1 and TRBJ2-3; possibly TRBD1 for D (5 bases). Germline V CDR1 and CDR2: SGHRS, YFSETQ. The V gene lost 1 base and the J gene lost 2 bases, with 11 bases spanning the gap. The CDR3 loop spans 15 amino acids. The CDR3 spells CASSLWGQNTDTQYF. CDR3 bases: TGCGCCAGCAGCTTGTGGGGCCAGAACACAGATACGCAGTATTTT.

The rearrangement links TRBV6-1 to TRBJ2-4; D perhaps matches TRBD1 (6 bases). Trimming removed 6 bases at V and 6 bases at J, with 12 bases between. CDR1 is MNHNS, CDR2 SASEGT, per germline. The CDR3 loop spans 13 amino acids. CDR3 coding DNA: TGTGCCAGCAGCGGACAGACGCTAAACATTCAGTACTTC. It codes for CASSGQTLNIQYF.

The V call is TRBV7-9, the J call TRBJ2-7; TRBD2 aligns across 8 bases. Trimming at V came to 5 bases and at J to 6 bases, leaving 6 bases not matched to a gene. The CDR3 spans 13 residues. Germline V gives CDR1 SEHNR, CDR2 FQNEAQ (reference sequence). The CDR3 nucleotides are TGTGCCAGCAGCCAGACTAGCGAAGGCGAGCAGTACTTC. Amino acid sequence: CASSQTSEGEQYF.

For the CDR3, the DNA is TGTGCCAGTTCGACAGGGTTTTTGGCGGATGGCTACACCTTC. Translated: CASSTGFLADGYTF. The genes are TRBV7-9 and TRBJ1-2, with 7 positions matching TRBD1. J lost 6 bases, V lost 9 bases, and 13 bases had no gene match. CDR3 length: 14 amino acids. Germline CDR1 SEHNR, CDR2 FQNEAQ (reference sequence).

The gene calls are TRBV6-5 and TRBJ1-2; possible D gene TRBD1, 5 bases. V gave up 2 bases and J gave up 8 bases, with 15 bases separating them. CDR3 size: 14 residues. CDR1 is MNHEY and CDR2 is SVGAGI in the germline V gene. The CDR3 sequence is CASSYRGGEGGYTF. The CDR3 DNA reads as TGTGCCAGCAGTTACCGTGGGGGGGAAGGCGGCTACACCTTC.

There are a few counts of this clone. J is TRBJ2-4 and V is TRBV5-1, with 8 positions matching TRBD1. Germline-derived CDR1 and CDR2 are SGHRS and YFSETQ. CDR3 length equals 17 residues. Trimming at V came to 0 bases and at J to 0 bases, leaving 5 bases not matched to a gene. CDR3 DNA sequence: TGCGCCAGCAGCTTGGGACAGGGGACTTTAGCCAAAAACATTCAGTACTTC. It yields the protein CASSLGQGTLAKNIQYF.

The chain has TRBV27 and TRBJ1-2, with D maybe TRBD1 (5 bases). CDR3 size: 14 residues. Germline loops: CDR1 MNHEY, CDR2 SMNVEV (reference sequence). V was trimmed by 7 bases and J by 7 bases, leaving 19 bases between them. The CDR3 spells CASTRLGGSGGYTF. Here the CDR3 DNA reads TGTGCCAGCACTCGTTTGGGGGGAAGCGGTGGCTACACCTTC.

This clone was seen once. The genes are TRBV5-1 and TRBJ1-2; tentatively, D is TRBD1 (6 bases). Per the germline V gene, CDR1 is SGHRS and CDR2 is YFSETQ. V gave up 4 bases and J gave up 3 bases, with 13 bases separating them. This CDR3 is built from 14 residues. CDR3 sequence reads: CASSAVSGDYGYTF. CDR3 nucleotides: TGCGCCAGCAGCGCCGTTTCAGGGGACTATGGCTACACCTTC.

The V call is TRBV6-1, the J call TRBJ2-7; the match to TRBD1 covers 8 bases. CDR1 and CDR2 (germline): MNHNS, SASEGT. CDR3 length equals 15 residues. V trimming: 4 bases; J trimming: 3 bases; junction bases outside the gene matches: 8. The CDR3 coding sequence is TGTGCCAGCAGTGCCCCAACAGGGGGAAGCTACGAGCAGTACTTC. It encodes CASSAPTGGSYEQYF.

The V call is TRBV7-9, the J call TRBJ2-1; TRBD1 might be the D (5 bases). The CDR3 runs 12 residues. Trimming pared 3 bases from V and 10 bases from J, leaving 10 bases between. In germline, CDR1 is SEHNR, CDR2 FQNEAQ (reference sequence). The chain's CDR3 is CASSFTGVEQFF. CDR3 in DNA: TGTGCCAGCAGCTTTACAGGCGTGGAGCAGTTCTTC.

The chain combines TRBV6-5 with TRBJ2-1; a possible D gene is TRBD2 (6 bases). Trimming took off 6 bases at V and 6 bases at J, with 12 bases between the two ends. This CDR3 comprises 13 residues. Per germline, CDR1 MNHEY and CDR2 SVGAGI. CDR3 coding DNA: TGTGCCAGCAGGACTAGTATGCGCAATGAGCAGTTCTTC. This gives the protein CASRTSMRNEQFF.

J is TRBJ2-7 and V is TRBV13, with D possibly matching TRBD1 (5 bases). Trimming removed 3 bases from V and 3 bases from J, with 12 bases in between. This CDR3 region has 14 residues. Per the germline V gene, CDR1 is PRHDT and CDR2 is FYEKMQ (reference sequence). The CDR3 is CASSFRVRIYEQYF. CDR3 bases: TGTGCCAGCAGCTTCAGGGTACGGATCTACGAGCAGTACTTC. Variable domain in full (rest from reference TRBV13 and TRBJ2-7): AAGVIQSPRHLIKEKRETATLKCYPIPRHDTVYWYQQGPGQDPQFLISFYEKMQSDKGSIPDRFSAQQFSDYHSELNMSSLELGDSALYFCASSFRVRIYEQYFGPGTRLTVT.

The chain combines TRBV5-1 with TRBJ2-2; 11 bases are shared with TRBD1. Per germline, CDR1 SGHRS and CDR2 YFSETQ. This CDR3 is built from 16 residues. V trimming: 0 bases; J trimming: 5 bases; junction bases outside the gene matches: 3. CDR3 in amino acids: CASSLVGQGVTGELFF. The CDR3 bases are TGCGCCAGCAGCTTGGTGGGACAGGGGGTGACCGGGGAGCTGTTTTTT.

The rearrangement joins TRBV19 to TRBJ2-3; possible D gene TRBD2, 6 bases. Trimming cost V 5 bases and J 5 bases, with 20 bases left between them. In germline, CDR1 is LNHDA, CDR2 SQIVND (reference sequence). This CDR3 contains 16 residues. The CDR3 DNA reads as TGTGCCAGTAGTTCTAATCGGAGGGCCACCAGAGATACGCAGTATTTT. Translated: CASSSNRRATRDTQYF.

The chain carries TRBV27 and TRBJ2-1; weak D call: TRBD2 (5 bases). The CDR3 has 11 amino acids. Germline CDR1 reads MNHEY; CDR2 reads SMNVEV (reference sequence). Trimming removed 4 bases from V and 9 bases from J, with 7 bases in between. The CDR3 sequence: CASSSGSEQFF. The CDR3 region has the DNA TGTGCCAGCAGTTCTGGGAGTGAGCAGTTCTTC.

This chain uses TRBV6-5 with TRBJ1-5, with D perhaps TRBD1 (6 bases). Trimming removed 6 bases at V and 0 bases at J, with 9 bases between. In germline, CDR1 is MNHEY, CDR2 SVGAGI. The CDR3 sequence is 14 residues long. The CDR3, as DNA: TGTGCCAGCAGCTCGACAGGTAGCAATCAGCCCCAGCATTTT. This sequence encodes CASSSTGSNQPQHF.

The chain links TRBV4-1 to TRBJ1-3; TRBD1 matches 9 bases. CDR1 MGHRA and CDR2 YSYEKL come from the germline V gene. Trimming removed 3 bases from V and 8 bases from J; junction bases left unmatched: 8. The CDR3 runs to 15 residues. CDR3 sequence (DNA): TGCGCCAGCAGCCAGAGACCGGGACAGGGCTACACCATATATTTT. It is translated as CASSQRPGQGYTIYF.

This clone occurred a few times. The CDR3 DNA follows: TGTGCCAGCAGCTTAGCCGGACTCACGGCTAGCGGCTACACCTTC. This translates into CASSLAGLTASGYTF. The rearrangement joins TRBV11-2 to TRBJ1-2; D not resolved. Germline V gives CDR1 SGHAT, CDR2 FQNNGV. The CDR3 has 15 residues. The V gene lost 1 base and the J gene lost 8 bases, with 17 bases spanning the gap.

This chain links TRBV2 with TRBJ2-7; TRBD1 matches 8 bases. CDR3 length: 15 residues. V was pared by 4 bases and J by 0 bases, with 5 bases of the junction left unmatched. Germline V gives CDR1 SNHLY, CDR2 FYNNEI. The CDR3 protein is CASSGPGTGSYEQYF. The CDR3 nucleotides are TGTGCCAGCAGTGGGCCTGGGACAGGCTCCTACGAGCAGTACTTC.

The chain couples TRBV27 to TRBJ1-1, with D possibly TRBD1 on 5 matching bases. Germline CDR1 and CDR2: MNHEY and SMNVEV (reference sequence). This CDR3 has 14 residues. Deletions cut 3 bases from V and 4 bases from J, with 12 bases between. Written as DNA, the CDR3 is TGTGCCAGCAGTTTTAGGTGGGGGGTCACTGAAGCTTTCTTT. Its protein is CASSFRWGVTEAFF.

The DNA for the CDR3 is TGTGCCACCAGCAGAGAGAGAAGCGGCGGGGCTGGGGCCAACGTCCTGACTTTC. Translating gives CATSRERSGGAGANVLTF. The chain recombines TRBV15 with TRBJ2-6; TRBD2 might be the D (6 bases). Trimming took off 0 bases at V and 2 bases at J, with 14 bases between the two ends. The germline V gene has CDR1 LNHNV and CDR2 YYDKDF (reference sequence). CDR3 length equals 18 residues.

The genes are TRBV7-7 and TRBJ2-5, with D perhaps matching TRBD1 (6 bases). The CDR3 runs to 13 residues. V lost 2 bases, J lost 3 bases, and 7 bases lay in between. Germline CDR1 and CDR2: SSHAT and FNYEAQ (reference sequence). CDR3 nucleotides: TGTGCCAGCAGCTTATCAGGGGAAGAGACCCAGTACTTC. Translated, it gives CASSLSGEETQYF.

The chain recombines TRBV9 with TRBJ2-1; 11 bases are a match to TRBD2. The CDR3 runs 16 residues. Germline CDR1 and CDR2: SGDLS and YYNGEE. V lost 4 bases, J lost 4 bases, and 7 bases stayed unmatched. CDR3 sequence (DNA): TGTGCCAGCAGCTTTCGGACTAGCGGGTATTACAATGAGCAGTTCTTC. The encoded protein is CASSFRTSGYYNEQFF. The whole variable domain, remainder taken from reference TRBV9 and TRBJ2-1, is DSGVTQTPKHLITATGQRVTLRCSPRSGDLSVYWYQQSLDQGLQFLIQYYNGEERAKGNILERFSAQQFPDLHSELNLSSLELGDSALYFCASSFRTSGYYNEQFFGPGTRLTVL.

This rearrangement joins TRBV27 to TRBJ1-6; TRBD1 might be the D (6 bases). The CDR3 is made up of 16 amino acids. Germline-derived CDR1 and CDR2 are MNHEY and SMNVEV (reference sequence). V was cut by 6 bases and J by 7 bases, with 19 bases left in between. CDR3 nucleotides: TGTGCCAGCAGGGGGCCTCCAGGGGCACGGAATTCACCCCTCCACTTT. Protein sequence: CASRGPPGARNSPLHF.

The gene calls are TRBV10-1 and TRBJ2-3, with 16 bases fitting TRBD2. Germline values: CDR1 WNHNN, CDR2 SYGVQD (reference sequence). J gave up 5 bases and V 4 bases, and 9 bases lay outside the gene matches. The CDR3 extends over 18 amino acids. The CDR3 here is CASSAGTSGGAEGDTQYF. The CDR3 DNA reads TGCGCCAGCAGTGCCGGGACTAGCGGGGGGGCCGAGGGAGATACGCAGTATTTT.